This T cell receptor (beta chain) was observed in a study of shared clonotypes between healthy human individuals. V was cut by 6 bases and J by 5 bases, with 16 bases left in between. The CDR3 runs 14 residues. Germline V lookup: CDR1 LNHDA, CDR2 SQIVND (reference sequence). The table came from immunoSEQ multiplex PCR; TCRdb's copy has only in-frame clones and leaves some out. The data hold about a million clones, with around four fifths observed a single time. The genes are TRBV19 and TRBJ2-5; weak D call: TRBD1 (6 bases). The sample was memory CD4+ T cells sorted from blood. The subset: CD45RA-negative fraction. The sequence was collected from a man younger than 35 in good health. This chain's CDR3 is CASSLSGHVETQYF. In DNA, the CDR3 is TGTGCCAGTAGCCTATCGGGACATGTGGAGACCCAGTACTTC.